This TCR beta chain stems from a study of T cells in localized non-small cell lung cancer. The CDR3 sequence is 20 residues long. CDR1 and CDR2 from the germline V gene are SGHRS and YFSETQ. The J segment lost 1 base and the V segment lost 3 bases, leaving 14 bases of the junction unmatched. Here immunoSEQ multiplex PCR was the method, and the copy in TCRdb shows in-frame clones only, minus some. The profile shows 9,500 to 15,000 clones, more than 70% of them singletons. The sequence was obtained from a male donor at least 60 years old with stage I lung adenocarcinoma. This chain joins TRBV5-1 and TRBJ1-3; 12 nucleotides agree with TRBD1. The sample in question was peripheral blood, obtained before any cancer treatment. The CDR3 sequence is CASSSGTGGTLRESGNTIYF. CDR3 nucleotide sequence: TGCGCCAGCAGCTCCGGGACAGGGGGCACGTTAAGGGAGTCTGGAAACACCATATATTTT.